This is a list of T cell receptor beta chains from one sample in a study of T cell responses to AZD1222 COVID-19 vaccine. The data were produced by immunoSEQ multiplex PCR, yet TCRdb's version contains in-frame clones alone and is incomplete. The sample shows 150,000 or so clones, roughly 90% of them seen only once. The source was peripheral blood, collected on day 0 of AZD1222 vaccination. Receptor source: an adult in good health. Each CDR3 is given with its conserved first and last residue. The size entry is marked missing in some rows and otherwise reads once, few, many or a size class.

v_call,cdr3_length,clone_size,cdr3_aa
TRBV6-5,12,-,CASSLIRNIQYF
TRBV5-6,15,-,CASSLLAEPYNEQFF
TRBV5-8,14,-,CASSYGLNNQPQHF
TRBV5-1,15,-,CASSLALSPNTEAFF
TRBV24-1,11,-,CATSGLDTQYF
TRBV18,13,-,CASSLGGNYGYTF
TRBV28,16,-,CASSSAGTGLGTEAFF
TRBV5-4,17,-,CATLTSGTGNPTGGYTF
TRBV14,14,-,CASSLDRVAGELFF
TRBV7-6,14,-,CASSARTGVETQYF
TRBV6-5,14,-,CASSYSSRAYEQYF
TRBV10-3,16,-,CAISAGVGIQGYGYTF
TRBV20-1,11,-,CSAAGVSEAFF
TRBV25-1,13,-,CASSGHGDYEQYF
TRBV6-2/TRBV6-3,17,-,CASSSSGTSGISYEQYF
TRBV7-9,13,-,CASSLAEQDGYTF
TRBV7-2,15,-,CASRAEGATNEKLFF
TRBV10-2,14,-,CASSESQENQPQHF
TRBV7-9,11,once,CASSPLDTQYF
TRBV6-2/TRBV6-3,18,once,CASSSTGTSSANTGELFF
TRBV27,12,-,CASSDRGHGYTF
TRBV14,14,once,CASSQVYGGGEQFF
TRBV14,14,-,CASSPNRGTTEAFF
TRBV3-1/TRBV3-2,13,-,CASSQVKTDEQYF
TRBV5-1,15,-,CASSSGGTTNEKLFF
TRBV13,15,-,CASSLRASQIEKLFF
TRBV19,16,-,CASSIGGNRGNTEAFF
TRBV19,13,-,CASSIIGSTEAFF
TRBV28,13,-,CASLGQGASEQYF
TRBV19,14,-,CASSIGNSGNTIYF
TRBV6-5,16,-,CASSYSIFSLTDTQYF
TRBV18,14,-,CASSPQGAEETQYF
TRBV5-6,15,-,CASSPHGRSSYEQYF
TRBV6-1,14,-,CASSESPHGGEQFF
TRBV19,14,-,CASRSTGIRNTIYF
TRBV7-7,13,-,CASSLGPSQPQHF
TRBV5-6,13,-,CASSTGPLQPQHF
TRBV24-1,14,-,CATSERGTGSGYTF
TRBV9,13,-,CASSVAFEGGYTF
TRBV3-1/TRBV3-2,15,-,CASSQDRTVNSPLHF
TRBV28,15,-,CASSPPSTGGPPQHF
TRBV5-6,13,-,CASSGESYYEQYF
TRBV19,15,-,CASSAGTGSRSTIYF
TRBV7-2,14,-,CASSSLAGGYEQFF
TRBV5-4,15,-,CASSFDPIANYGYTF
TRBV3-1/TRBV3-2,14,-,CASSRGGGRETQYF
TRBV5-6,14,-,CASSPQDSGYEQYF
TRBV11-3,16,-,CASSLRVGQGTSEAFF
TRBV19,14,-,CASSNRDRGYEQYF
TRBV30,15,-,CAWSRDTRNTGELFF
TRBV27,15,few,CASSGFPLGNQPQHF
TRBV18,11,-,CASSPGNGAFF
TRBV11-3,11,-,CASSLAREAFF
TRBV3-1/TRBV3-2,15,-,CASSQVFQGTYGYTF
TRBV6-5,15,-,CASSYLQGNTGELFF
TRBV19,15,-,CASSIDRPHNQPQHF
TRBV28,16,-,CASTPGGAPSNYGYTF